Shown below are 21 T cell receptor beta chains from a single sample sequenced in a study of blood T cells in healthy people across ages. The second PCR ran about 6 to 11 cycles with a sample-barcoded 5' primer and J-beta primers. One entry per CDR3 protein, called by TCRdb with MiXCR from the 5' RACE reads. The sample has some 1.6 million distinct CDR3 sequences; roughly a third are singletons. The material sequenced was blood. These receptors were collected from a woman aged 25 to 39 in good health.

This clonotype was observed once. This may be a read error, as it is one base from a much larger clone. CDR3 DNA sequence: TGCAGCGTTGAAGACCCGGGAGATACGCAGTATTTT. As protein: CSVEDPGDTQYF. The chain combines TRBV29-1 with TRBJ2-3; D is unclear. The V gene's germline CDR1 is SQVTM and CDR2 ANQGSEA. The CDR3 length is 12 residues. Trimming took off 0 bases at V and 5 bases at J, with 6 bases between the two ends.

The chain recombines TRBV5-1 with TRBJ2-3; D not certain. This CDR3 spans 17 amino acids. V was pared by 6 bases and J by 5 bases, with 25 bases between. CDR1 SGHRS and CDR2 YFSETQ come from the germline V gene. CDR3 in DNA: TGCGCCAGCACCCTCCAAAGAGGACGCGGTGGGATAGATACGCAGTATTTT. It yields the protein CASTLQRGRGGIDTQYF.

The chain has TRBV5-1 and TRBJ2-7, with 8 bases lining up with TRBD2. This CDR3 spans 17 amino acids. With 2 bases clipped from V and 4 bases from J, the junction kept 14 bases outside the gene matches. Germline CDR1 reads SGHRS; CDR2 reads YFSETQ. The CDR3, as DNA: TGCGCCAGCAGCTTAGGCCCGGGACTAGTGGGAGTATACGAGCAGTACTTC. This sequence encodes CASSLGPGLVGVYEQYF.

The V gene is TRBV5-1, the J gene TRBJ2-7; 7 bases fit TRBD1. This CDR3 has 14 residues. Per germline, CDR1 SGHRS and CDR2 YFSETQ. V gave up 3 bases and J gave up 4 bases; unmatched junction bases: 7. The CDR3 DNA sequence: TGCGCCAGCAGCTCAACCGGGACAGAGTACGAGCAGTACTTC. It codes for CASSSTGTEYEQYF.

The V gene is TRBV5-1, the J gene TRBJ2-3; 9 bases agree with TRBD2. Germline values: CDR1 SGHRS, CDR2 YFSETQ. V was pared by 4 bases and J by 6 bases, with 9 bases of the junction left unmatched. The CDR3 consists of 15 residues. CDR3 sequence: CASSPVASGADTQYF. DNA for the CDR3: TGCGCCAGCAGCCCGGTGGCTAGCGGGGCCGATACGCAGTATTTT.

This clonotype was seen only a few times. The V and J genes are TRBV7-9 and TRBJ2-7; 9 bases are a match to TRBD1. Per the germline V gene, CDR1 is SEHNR and CDR2 is FQNEAQ (reference sequence). This CDR3 region has 13 residues. V gave up 11 bases and J gave up 0 bases; unmatched junction bases: 5. The CDR3 nucleotides read TGTGCCGCTGGACAGGGGAGCTCCTACGAGCAGTACTTC. This codes for CAAGQGSSYEQYF. Complete variable domain (other parts from reference TRBV7-9 and TRBJ2-7): DTGVSQNPRHKITKRGQNVTFRCDPISEHNRLYWYRQTLGQGPEFLTYFQNEAQLEKSRLLSDRFSAERPKGSFSTLEIQRTEQGDSAMYLCAAGQGSSYEQYFGPGTRLTVT.

CDR3 DNA sequence: TGTGCCAGCAGCCCGACGATAATTAGCACCATATATTTT. Protein product: CASSPTIISTIYF. The rearrangement uses TRBV7-2 and TRBJ1-3, with no clear D. Germline-derived CDR1 and CDR2 are SGHTA and FQGNSA. V lost 5 bases to trimming and J lost 9 bases, with 14 bases between them. The length of the CDR3 is 13 residues.

This chain connects TRBV12-5 to TRBJ1-1; D is unresolved. The CDR3 sequence is 13 residues long. The ends were cut back, 6 bases at V and 0 bases at J, with 8 bases in the middle. CDR1 is LGHNT and CDR2 is FRNRAP in the germline V gene. The CDR3 protein is CASGPSLNTEAFF. The CDR3 region has the DNA TGTGCTAGTGGCCCCTCACTGAACACTGAAGCTTTCTTT.

This sequence joins TRBV20-1 and TRBJ1-1; TRBD1 matches at 10 bases. The CDR3 consists of 14 residues. The germline gives CDR1 DFQATT, CDR2 SNEGSKA (reference sequence). The V segment lost 6 bases and the J segment 5 bases; nucleotides outside the gene matches: 9. For the CDR3, the DNA is TGCAGTGCCCTGCGGACAGGGGGTCGTACTGAAGCTTTCTTT. Its protein is CSALRTGGRTEAFF.

This clonotype occurred many times. Here the CDR3 reads CASSQDAGAQNEQYF. CDR3 bases: TGCGCCAGCAGCCAAGATGCAGGGGCGCAAAACGAGCAGTACTTC. V usage is TRBV4-1 and J usage is TRBJ2-7; perhaps TRBD1 as D (6 bases). Germline V lookup: CDR1 MGHRA, CDR2 YSYEKL. Trimming cost V 0 bases and J 5 bases, with 14 bases left between them. The CDR3 spans 15 residues.

This rearrangement joins TRBV20-1 to TRBJ2-1, with 7 bases that match TRBD1. With 3 bases clipped from V and 5 bases from J, the junction kept 13 bases outside the gene matches. This CDR3 has 16 amino acids. Germline loops: CDR1 DFQATT, CDR2 SNEGSKA (reference sequence). Written as DNA, the CDR3 is TGCAGTGCTAGCCCAGAGGTGAGGGGGCGAAACAATGAGCAGTTCTTC. It specifies CSASPEVRGRNNEQFF.

The chain uses TRBV28 and TRBJ1-2; no definite D call. Germline V lookup: CDR1 MDHEN, CDR2 SYDVKM. Trimming pared 7 bases from V and 1 base from J, leaving 13 bases between. The CDR3 consists of 14 residues. The chain's CDR3 is CASTEGSLNYGYTF. The CDR3 nucleotides are TGTGCCAGCACGGAGGGCAGCCTTAACTATGGCTACACCTTC.

This clonotype appeared a few times. The chain employs TRBV18 and TRBJ1-2, with D maybe TRBD1 (6 bases). V shed 0 bases and J shed 1 base, with 9 bases lying between them. The germline V gene encodes CDR1 KGHSH and CDR2 LQKENI. The CDR3 contains 15 residues. The CDR3 sequence is CASSPPSRGNYGYTF. CDR3 in DNA: TGTGCCAGCTCACCACCATCCAGGGGTAACTATGGCTACACCTTC.

The V gene is TRBV7-6, the J gene TRBJ1-1; 8 bases fit TRBD1. The CDR3 is 15 residues long. Germline loops: CDR1 SGHVS, CDR2 FNYEAQ. V was clipped by 2 bases and J by 1 base; unmatched bases: 3. CDR3 coding DNA: TGTGCCAGCAGCTTACCAACAGGGGGGAACACTGAAGCTTTCTTT. It specifies CASSLPTGGNTEAFF.

This clonotype was recorded at least ten times. The chain links TRBV20-1 to TRBJ2-5, with TRBD1 matching over 9 bases. Germline values: CDR1 DFQATT, CDR2 SNEGSKA (reference sequence). After removal of 4 bases from V and 4 bases from J, the junction contained 7 bases not matched to a gene. The CDR3 sequence is 14 residues long. The DNA for the CDR3 is TGCAGTGCTACTCATGGACAGGGGATAGAGACCCAGTACTTC. As protein: CSATHGQGIETQYF.

This clonotype was seen at least ten times. The chain employs TRBV2 and TRBJ2-1; 7 nucleotides agree with TRBD2. The germline V gene encodes CDR1 SNHLY and CDR2 FYNNEI. This CDR3 has 15 amino acids. The V gene end was trimmed by 5 bases and the J gene end by 4 bases; junction bases not matched to a gene: 8. The CDR3 region is CASSLERGPYNEQFF. The CDR3 DNA reads TGTGCCAGCAGTCTCGAGCGGGGCCCATACAATGAGCAGTTCTTC.

This clonotype occurred a few times. V usage is TRBV10-3 and J usage is TRBJ2-5; D is uncertain. From germline, CDR1 is ENHRY and CDR2 SYGVKD. Trimming left V 10 bases short and J 1 base short, with 16 bases between. CDR3 length equals 14 residues. CDR3 region: CATGPSGPQETQYF. The CDR3 DNA reads TGTGCCACCGGTCCCTCCGGGCCCCAAGAGACCCAGTACTTC.

On this clonotype: A read error may explain this, as a much larger clone is one base away. This chain links TRBV29-1 with TRBJ2-3; D gene unclear. Germline CDR1 reads SQVTM; CDR2 reads ANQGSEA. This CDR3 is built from 14 residues. The CDR3 nucleotides are TGCAACGTCCCGGGTACCGGTATCACAGATACGCAGTATTTT. Amino acids: CNVPGTGITDTQYF.

The V and J genes are TRBV12-3 or TRBV12-4 and TRBJ1-5; TRBD1 is a possible D gene (5 bases). Trimming left V 7 bases short and J 5 bases short, with 12 bases between. The CDR3 loop spans 13 amino acids. CDR3 bases: TGTGCCAGCAATTCGGGGCCGGATCAGCCCCAGCATTTT. Translation gives CASNSGPDQPQHF.

The chain's CDR3 is CASRGGWGGTEAFF. CDR3 sequence (DNA): TGTGCCAGCAGAGGAGGTTGGGGAGGGACTGAAGCTTTCTTT. The rearrangement uses TRBV2 and TRBJ1-1, with D unclear. CDR1 is SNHLY, CDR2 FYNNEI, per germline. The CDR3 loop spans 14 amino acids. The ends were cut back, 6 bases at V and 5 bases at J, with 16 bases in the middle.

This clonotype was seen only once. The chain is built from TRBV6-1 and TRBJ2-5; D may be TRBD1 or TRBD2 (5 bases each). CDR1 MNHNS and CDR2 SASEGT come from the germline V gene. V dropped 4 bases and J dropped 2 bases, with 14 bases sitting between them. This CDR3 is built from 15 residues. The CDR3 bases are TGTGCCAGCAGTGTCCCCCGGGACGGTCAAGAGACCCAGTACTTC. The encoded protein is CASSVPRDGQETQYF.